Sequencing of this TCR beta chain was carried out in a study of CD8 T cells in Susac syndrome. Peripheral blood CD8+ and CD4+ T cells were profiled by TCR beta sequencing. After extraction with the RNeasy kit, about 0.45 to 1 ug of the RNA was reverse transcribed using random hexamers. TCRdb analysed the immunoSEQ multiplex PCR reads with MiXCR anew, one entry per CDR3 protein. The profile shows about 85,000 distinct CDR3 sequences, around 95% of them singletons. The V and J ends lost 7 bases and 7 bases, in that order; junction bases with no gene match: 12. CDR1 DFQATT and CDR2 SNEGSKA come from the germline V gene (reference sequence). CDR3 size: 13 residues.

The V call is TRBV20-1, the J call TRBJ1-2; 7 bases align to TRBD1. The receptor was isolated from a human donor with Susac syndrome. Specimen: CD8+ T cells from PBMCs. Written as DNA, the CDR3 is TGCAGTGTATTCGAGGGGGCAACAGTTGGCTACACCTTC. It specifies CSVFEGATVGYTF.